This entry lists 23 T cell receptor beta chains sequenced from one sample in a study of shared clonotypes between healthy human individuals. The method was immunoSEQ multiplex PCR; TCRdb's version includes in-frame clones alone and lacks a portion of them. The repertoire holds about 190,000 clones, with 66% as singletons. Sequencing used memory CD4+ T cells sorted from blood. The subset was: CD45RA-negative fraction. These receptors were collected from a man aged 30 to 45 in good health.

This chain joins TRBV5-1 and TRBJ2-5; the D gene is possibly TRBD2 (7 bases). The ends were cut back, 3 bases at V and 2 bases at J, with 20 bases in the middle. CDR1 is SGHRS, CDR2 YFSETQ, per germline. This CDR3 has 17 amino acids. The CDR3 region is CASSSTGQRGGQETQYF. The CDR3 nucleotides are TGCGCCAGCAGCTCAACAGGACAGCGCGGGGGTCAAGAGACCCAGTACTTC.

J is TRBJ2-7 and V is TRBV11-2; D unresolved. CDR3 size: 15 residues. Germline CDR1 and CDR2: SGHAT and FQNNGV. V was clipped by 5 bases and J by 2 bases, with 16 bases between them. CDR3 in amino acids: CASSPRWTSAYEQYF. CDR3 DNA sequence: TGTGCCAGCAGCCCACGGTGGACCAGCGCCTACGAGCAGTACTTC.

There are a few counts of this clone. The rearrangement uses TRBV19 and TRBJ1-1; possible D gene TRBD1, 6 bases. The V gene lost 2 bases and the J gene lost 1 base, with 8 bases spanning the gap. The germline V gene has CDR1 LNHDA and CDR2 SQIVND (reference sequence). The CDR3 is made up of 14 amino acids. The CDR3: CASSIHRENTEAFF. The CDR3 DNA follows: TGTGCCAGTAGTATACACAGGGAGAACACTGAAGCTTTCTTT.

This chain links TRBV11-3 with TRBJ2-1; D possibly uses TRBD1 or TRBD2 (5 bases each). Trimming removed 4 bases at V and 4 bases at J, with 17 bases between. The CDR3 sequence is 16 residues long. Germline V gene lookup returns CDR1 SGHNT and CDR2 YENEEA. In DNA, the CDR3 is TGTGCCAGCAGCTCCGTAGTGAGGGGTCGATACAATGAGCAGTTCTTC. It specifies CASSSVVRGRYNEQFF. Complete variable domain (other parts from reference TRBV11-3 and TRBJ2-1): EAGVVQSPRYKIIEKKQPVAFWCNPISGHNTLYWYLQNLGQGPELLIRYENEEAVDDSQLPKDRFSAERLKGVDSTLKIQPAELGDSAVYLCASSSVVRGRYNEQFFGPGTRLTVL.

The rearrangement uses TRBV30 and TRBJ2-5, with D hard to call. V lost 4 bases to trimming and J lost 4 bases, with 10 bases between them. The CDR3 is 12 residues long. Germline values: CDR1 GTSNPN, CDR2 SVGIG (reference sequence). The CDR3: CAWTRTRETQYF. For the CDR3, the DNA is TGTGCCTGGACCAGAACACGAGAGACCCAGTACTTC.

This rearrangement joins TRBV6-5 to TRBJ2-5; 10 bases line up with TRBD1. Germline CDR1 MNHEY, CDR2 SVGAGI. After removal of 7 bases from V and 6 bases from J, the junction contained 11 bases not matched to a gene. The CDR3 consists of 15 residues. The chain's CDR3 is CASTPIDRGLKTQYF. Here the CDR3 DNA reads TGTGCCAGCACCCCAATCGACAGGGGGCTGAAGACCCAGTACTTC.

The chain uses TRBV6-6 and TRBJ2-1, with D perhaps being TRBD1 or TRBD2 (6 bases each). This CDR3 comprises 14 residues. The V and J ends lost 7 bases and 12 bases respectively, with 22 bases between them. Per the germline V gene, CDR1 is MNHNY and CDR2 is SVGAGI (reference sequence). The CDR3 spells CASKREGGGPRQFF. The CDR3 DNA sequence: TGTGCCAGCAAAAGAGAGGGGGGTGGGCCCCGGCAGTTCTTC.

The chain links TRBV18 to TRBJ2-7; 7 nucleotides align to TRBD1. With 5 bases clipped from V and 3 bases from J, the junction kept 13 bases outside the gene matches. The CDR3 has 16 residues. Germline assignment: CDR1 KGHSH and CDR2 LQKENI. This CDR3 is CASSEGRGTAFYEQYF. The DNA for the CDR3 is TGTGCCAGCTCAGAGGGCAGGGGGACAGCTTTCTACGAGCAGTACTTC.

The CDR3: CASRPTGGGNEQFF. The DNA of the CDR3 is TGTGCCAGCCGTCCGACAGGGGGCGGGAATGAGCAGTTCTTC. The chain joins TRBV6-4 to TRBJ2-1; 10 bases are shared with TRBD1. The CDR3 is made up of 14 amino acids. V lost 8 bases to trimming and J lost 7 bases; unmatched junction nucleotides: 8. Germline V gene data show CDR1 as MRHNA and CDR2 as SNTAGT.

V gene TRBV10-3 combines with J gene TRBJ1-4; D not certain. Germline values: CDR1 ENHRY, CDR2 SYGVKD. V lost 3 bases and J 8 bases, leaving 13 bases between the germline ends. The CDR3 is 14 residues long. Here the CDR3 DNA reads TGTGCCATCAGTGAATCGGCCGGGAAGGAAAAACTGTTTTTT. Encoded protein: CAISESAGKEKLFF.

The CDR3 coding sequence is TGTGCCAGCGGAGTGGCTTTGGGACCTTACAATGAGCAGTTCTTC. Protein sequence: CASGVALGPYNEQFF. The chain uses TRBV6-4 and TRBJ2-1; D may match TRBD1 or TRBD2 (5 bases each). V shed 8 bases and J shed 4 bases, with 18 bases lying between them. Per germline, CDR1 MRHNA and CDR2 SNTAGT. The CDR3 sequence is 15 residues long.

CDR3 loop: CASSDSGSRQETQYF. The DNA of the CDR3 is TGTGCCAGCAGCGATAGCGGGAGTAGACAAGAGACCCAGTACTTC. This sequence joins TRBV9 and TRBJ2-5; 9 bases are shared with TRBD2. CDR1 is SGDLS and CDR2 is YYNGEE in the germline V gene. Trimming took 3 bases from V and 2 from J; bases not matched to a gene: 5. The CDR3 has 15 residues.

The chain combines TRBV7-9 with TRBJ2-4; D gene unclear. Germline values: CDR1 SEHNR, CDR2 FQNEAQ (reference sequence). The CDR3 covers 13 residues. V gave up 0 bases and J gave up 5 bases, with 5 bases separating them. The CDR3 reads CASSLAQQNIQYF. CDR3 nucleotides: TGTGCCAGCAGCTTAGCACAGCAAAACATTCAGTACTTC.

The rearrangement links TRBV29-1 to TRBJ2-5; 9 positions agree with TRBD1. Germline CDR1 SQVTM, CDR2 ANQGSEA. This CDR3 spans 13 amino acids. The ends lost 4 bases at V and 4 bases at J; junction bases unmatched: 4. In DNA form, the CDR3 reads TGCAGCGTTGTGTGGACAGGGGTAGAGACCCAGTACTTC. Protein: CSVVWTGVETQYF.

The chain employs TRBV27 and TRBJ2-3, with D unresolved. V was shortened by 8 bases and J by 1 base, with 10 bases between the two germline ends. The germline CDR1 and CDR2 sequences are MNHEY and SMNVEV (reference sequence). The CDR3 loop spans 13 amino acids. For the CDR3, the DNA is TGTGCCAGCTCCGCCCTTGGCACAGATACGCAGTATTTT. This sequence encodes CASSALGTDTQYF.

The sample holds a few counts of this clone. The V call is TRBV10-1, the J call TRBJ2-1; 8 bases are shared with TRBD2. With 6 bases clipped from V and 5 bases from J, the junction kept 9 bases outside the gene matches. CDR1 WNHNN and CDR2 SYGVQD come from the germline V gene (reference sequence). The CDR3 loop spans 15 amino acids. CDR3 sequence: CASSPSLAGHNEQFF. The CDR3 coding sequence is TGCGCCAGCAGCCCCTCGCTAGCGGGCCACAATGAGCAGTTCTTC.

This clone was observed a few times. The chain has TRBV30 and TRBJ1-2; D ambiguous. Looked up from germline, CDR1 is GTSNPN and CDR2 is SVGIG (reference sequence). CDR3 size: 15 residues. The germline V and J ends were trimmed by 0 bases and 4 bases, with 15 bases remaining between them. For the CDR3, the DNA is TGTGCCTGGAGTGTAGCGAGCGCCAAGGGCTATGGCTACACCTTC. It yields the protein CAWSVASAKGYGYTF.

The chain carries TRBV6-6 and TRBJ2-2; D remains unclear. This CDR3 comprises 14 residues. The ends were cut back, 3 bases at V and 1 base at J, with 6 bases in the middle. CDR1 and CDR2 from the germline V gene are MNHNY and SVGAGI (reference sequence). DNA of the CDR3: TGTGCCAGCAGTTATTATCTGAACACCGGGGAGCTGTTTTTT. This encodes CASSYYLNTGELFF.

This clone was counted a single time. The chain employs TRBV30 and TRBJ2-7; TRBD1 agrees at 9 bases. The CDR3 spans 13 residues. Germline loops: CDR1 GTSNPN, CDR2 SVGIG (reference sequence). Unmatched junction bases numbered 4, after V lost 1 base and J lost 6 bases. CDR3 in amino acids: CAWSGSDRGEQYF. CDR3 nucleotide sequence: TGTGCCTGGAGTGGATCGGACAGGGGCGAGCAGTACTTC.

The rearrangement uses TRBV11-2 and TRBJ1-1, with 7 nucleotides matching TRBD1. Germline lookup yields CDR1 SGHAT and CDR2 FQNNGV. There are 12 residues in the CDR3. After removal of 2 bases from V and 8 bases from J, the junction contained 2 bases not matched to a gene. In nucleotides, the CDR3 is TGTGCCAGCAGCTTAACAGGGGCGGAAGCTTTCTTT. This sequence encodes CASSLTGAEAFF. Based on the CDR3 plus reference TRBV11-2 and TRBJ1-1, the full variable domain is EAGVAQSPRYKIIEKRQSVAFWCNPISGHATLYWYQQILGQGPKLLIQFQNNGVVDDSQLPKDRFSAERLKGVDSTLKIQPAKLEDSAVYLCASSLTGAEAFFGQGTRLTVV.

The chain couples TRBV6-6 to TRBJ2-7, with a weak D call TRBD2 (6 bases). The CDR3 extends over 14 amino acids. The germline V gene encodes CDR1 MNHNY and CDR2 SVGAGI (reference sequence). V was trimmed by 0 bases and J by 5 bases, leaving 11 bases between them. The CDR3 DNA sequence: TGTGCCAGCAGTTACTCGATGGGGGAGGACGAGCAGTACTTC. It encodes CASSYSMGEDEQYF.

In nucleotides, the CDR3 is TGCGCCAGCAGTGCGACCCTGGGACAGGGAAACAACGAGCAGTACTTC. Amino acid sequence: CASSATLGQGNNEQYF. This chain uses TRBV10-1 with TRBJ2-7, with 9 bases that match TRBD1. The germline V gene has CDR1 WNHNN and CDR2 SYGVQD (reference sequence). The CDR3 runs to 16 residues. J lost 5 bases, V lost 4 bases, and 12 bases had no gene match.

This chain joins TRBV5-4 and TRBJ1-1; D gene uncertain. V shed 4 bases and J shed 1 base, with 11 bases lying between them. CDR3 length: 14 amino acids. Germline assignment: CDR1 SGHNT and CDR2 YYREEE (reference sequence). The CDR3 is CASSQEVGNTEAFF. The CDR3 DNA reads TGTGCCAGCAGCCAGGAAGTGGGGAACACTGAAGCTTTCTTT. Full variable domain (rest looked up from reference TRBV5-4 and TRBJ1-1): ETGVTQSPTHLIKTRGQQVTLRCSSQSGHNTVSWYQQALGQGPQFIFQYYREEENGRGNFPPRFSGLQFPNYSSELNVNALELDDSALYLCASSQEVGNTEAFFGQGTRLTVV.